One and the same sample provided the 28 T cell receptor beta chains below, sequenced in a study of vaccination effects on CD4 cells after COVID-19 (dated by TCRdb to about 2022). What these receptors recognize is not known. After more than nine days of culture, CD4+ T cells were isolated with the EasySep CD4+ T cell isolation kit. Each participant received two doses of an mRNA SARS-CoV-2 vaccine, either BNT162b2 or mRNA-1273. Library preparation used the immunoSEQ multiplex PCR assay. TCRdb mirrors the immuneACCESS table, restricted to in-frame sequences. Some clones are absent from its copies; in checked studies, under half trace to an unresolved V gene, and the reason for the others is unknown. Present in this sample are more than 60,000 clones, around 70% of which were seen just once. The ten top clones hold about 2.3% of the sample. The material sequenced was CD4+ T cells from PBMCs cultured without peptide, taken after COVID-19 vaccination. These receptors were collected from a human donor who received a COVID-19 vaccine.

The CDR3, as DNA: TGCAGCGGGGGGGACACTGAAGCTTTCTTT. Translating gives CSGGDTEAFF. This sequence joins TRBV29-1 and TRBJ1-1; the D gene is possibly TRBD1 (5 bases). With 7 bases removed from V and 3 bases from J, the gap between germline ends came to 6 bases. The germline V gene encodes CDR1 SQVTM and CDR2 ANQGSEA. This CDR3 comprises 10 residues.

The chain joins TRBV5-5 to TRBJ2-3; TRBD2 matches at 7 bases. Germline CDR1 SGHKS, CDR2 YYEKEE (reference sequence). V dropped 4 bases and J dropped 6; count of bases not matched to a gene: 2. This CDR3 region has 12 residues. CDR3 sequence (DNA): TGTGCCAGCAGCGGGAGGGCCGATACGCAGTATTTT. Translating it yields CASSGRADTQYF.

This chain joins TRBV20-1 and TRBJ1-5; D gene ambiguous. With 3 bases removed from V and 4 bases from J, the gap between germline ends came to 7 bases. The CDR3 runs to 12 residues. The germline V gene encodes CDR1 DFQATT and CDR2 SNEGSKA (reference sequence). The CDR3 DNA reads TGCAGTGCTAGTACCCCGAATCAGCCCCAGCATTTT. Translating gives CSASTPNQPQHF.

This chain connects TRBV5-1 to TRBJ2-3, with 7 bases lining up with TRBD1. The CDR3 runs 14 residues. Germline assignment: CDR1 SGHRS and CDR2 YFSETQ. After removal of 4 bases from V and 2 bases from J, the junction contained 4 bases not matched to a gene. CDR3 loop: CASSRTGVTDTQYF. The CDR3 bases are TGCGCCAGCAGCCGAACAGGGGTCACAGATACGCAGTATTTT.

The chain recombines TRBV5-1 with TRBJ1-4; TRBD1 matches 7 bases. The V gene's germline CDR1 is SGHRS and CDR2 YFSETQ. CDR3 length: 14 amino acids. The trim removed 0 bases at V and 6 bases at J, leaving 2 bases unmatched. CDR3 coding DNA: TGCGCCAGCAGCTTGGGAACAGGGGATGAAAAACTGTTTTTT. Protein sequence: CASSLGTGDEKLFF.

The chain recombines TRBV10-3 with TRBJ1-4; D perhaps matches TRBD1 (5 bases). Trimming pared 0 bases from V and 7 bases from J, leaving 15 bases between. The CDR3 consists of 16 residues. Germline V gene data show CDR1 as ENHRY and CDR2 as SYGVKD. The DNA for the CDR3 is TGTGCCATCAGTGAGTCCGGACGGGGGGGAGGTGAAAAACTGTTTTTT. Its translation: CAISESGRGGGEKLFF.

This clone occurred once. This chain links TRBV2 with TRBJ1-5; D is unresolved. This CDR3 has 12 residues. The V and J ends lost 4 bases and 2 bases respectively, with 3 bases between them. Germline V lookup: CDR1 SNHLY, CDR2 FYNNEI. DNA of the CDR3: TGTGCCAGCAGTGCAGGCAATCAGCCCCAGCATTTT. This translates into CASSAGNQPQHF.

V usage is TRBV6-5 and J usage is TRBJ1-6; 7 nucleotides match TRBD1. Germline trimming cut 6 bases from V and 8 bases from J; bases unmatched to any gene: 10. Germline CDR1 MNHEY, CDR2 SVGAGI. The CDR3 has 15 residues. DNA for the CDR3: TGTGCCAGCAGCTACCGAATAGGGGGCGATTCACCCCTCCACTTT. This gives the protein CASSYRIGGDSPLHF.

In nucleotides, the CDR3 is TGTGCCAGCAGTATTAACTGGTCCTACGAGCAGTACGTC. It is translated as CASSINWSYEQYV. V gene TRBV6-5 combines with J gene TRBJ2-7; D ambiguous. The CDR3 has 13 amino acids. Germline V gives CDR1 MNHEY, CDR2 SVGAGI. The germline V and J ends were trimmed by 5 bases and 1 base, with 9 bases remaining between them.

The V call is TRBV6-5, the J call TRBJ2-3, with 9 bases matching TRBD2. Trimming removed 10 bases from V and 0 bases from J; junction bases left unmatched: 5. Germline V lookup: CDR1 MNHEY, CDR2 SVGAGI. The CDR3 is 14 amino acids. CDR3 residues: CATRAGGSTDTQYF. The CDR3 DNA is TGTGCCACCCGGGCGGGGGGGAGCACAGATACGCAGTATTTT.

The chain couples TRBV18 to TRBJ2-7; 9 bases line up with TRBD1. The CDR3 totals 15 residues. Losses at the gene ends were 3 bases for V and 5 bases for J; bases not matched to a gene: 8. Germline CDR1 and CDR2: KGHSH and LQKENI. This CDR3 is CASSPTGGKSDEQYV. The CDR3 nucleotides are TGTGCCAGCTCACCGACAGGGGGTAAGTCTGACGAGCAGTACGTC.

The V gene is TRBV7-9, the J gene TRBJ1-5, with D unresolved. The CDR3 contains 16 residues. The germline V gene encodes CDR1 SEHNR and CDR2 FQNEAQ (reference sequence). V was cut by 1 base and J by 0 bases, with 10 bases left in between. The CDR3 here is CASSLVRSYSNQPQHF. In DNA, the CDR3 is TGTGCCAGCAGCTTAGTCCGCTCTTATAGCAATCAGCCCCAGCATTTT.

The CDR3 nucleotides read TGCGCCAGCAGCTTGCAGGGGGGAGGCTACACCTTC. This codes for CASSLQGGGYTF. This chain links TRBV5-1 with TRBJ1-2, with 7 bases matching TRBD1. Per germline, CDR1 SGHRS and CDR2 YFSETQ. After removal of 1 base from V and 8 bases from J, the junction contained 2 bases not matched to a gene. The CDR3 loop spans 12 amino acids.

V is TRBV5-6 and J is TRBJ2-7, with D perhaps matching TRBD2 (7 bases). This CDR3 has 18 amino acids. V was clipped by 4 bases and J by 2 bases, with 25 bases between them. Germline V gives CDR1 SGHDT, CDR2 YYEEEE. The CDR3 DNA reads TGTGCCAGCAGCCATGGGGGGGCAGGGGAAATAAGTACCTACGAGCAGTACGTC. It yields the protein CASSHGGAGEISTYEQYV.

The rearrangement uses TRBV6-5 and TRBJ1-2, with D possibly matching TRBD1 (5 bases). The germline V and J ends were trimmed by 2 bases and 2 bases, with 6 bases remaining between them. CDR1 is MNHEY and CDR2 is SVGAGI in the germline V gene. The CDR3 has 13 amino acids. CDR3 sequence reads: CASSYEGNYGYTF. CDR3 DNA: TGTGCCAGCAGTTACGAGGGGAACTATGGCTACACCTTC.

In its sample, this clone was seen a few times. V usage is TRBV7-3 and J usage is TRBJ1-1; D gene ambiguous. Trimming cost V 6 bases and J 11 bases, with 19 bases left between them. Germline lookup yields CDR1 SGHTA and CDR2 FQGTGA. This CDR3 comprises 13 residues. CDR3 bases: TGTGCCAGCAGGCAAAACTTACAGAGCGATGCTTTCTTT. It encodes CASRQNLQSDAFF. The full variable domain, with the rest looked up from reference TRBV7-3 and TRBJ1-1, is GAGVSQTPSNKVTEKGKYVELRCDPISGHTALYWYRQSLGQGPEFLIYFQGTGAADDSGLPNDRFFAVRPEGSVSTLKIQRTERGDSAVYLCASRQNLQSDAFFGQGTRLTVV.

The chain carries TRBV6-2 or TRBV6-3 and TRBJ1-4, with D possibly TRBD1 on 6 matching bases. Between the trimmed V and J ends, which lost 2 bases and 5 bases, there was a span of 12 bases. The CDR3 is 15 residues long. The V gene's germline CDR1 is MNHEY and CDR2 SVGEGT. CDR3 nucleotide sequence: TGTGCCAGCAGTTACACTGGACAGCGAAATGAAAAACTGTTTTTT. This gives the protein CASSYTGQRNEKLFF.

J is TRBJ1-2 and V is TRBV6-4; TRBD1 might be the D (5 bases). V was shortened by 0 bases and J by 8 bases, with 13 bases between the two germline ends. Germline lookup yields CDR1 MRHNA and CDR2 SNTAGT. The CDR3 runs to 14 residues. CDR3 loop: CASSDSGRAGGYTF. The DNA of the CDR3 is TGTGCCAGCAGTGACTCAGGCAGGGCTGGGGGCTACACCTTC.

The rearrangement joins TRBV2 to TRBJ2-7; D perhaps matches TRBD2 (6 bases). Trimming took off 8 bases at V and 4 bases at J, with 15 bases between the two ends. Germline-derived CDR1 and CDR2 are SNHLY and FYNNEI. CDR3 length equals 13 residues. DNA for the CDR3: TGTGCCAGCGGGGGGAACGCCGTTTACGAGCAGTACGTC. It is translated as CASGGNAVYEQYV.

CDR3 sequence reads: CATSDPGRNSGANVLTF. CDR3 DNA sequence: TGTGCCACCAGTGATCCCGGACGTAACTCTGGGGCCAACGTCCTGACTTTC. The genes are TRBV24-1 and TRBJ2-6; D is uncertain. Deletions cut 3 bases from V and 0 bases from J, with 11 bases between. There are 17 residues in the CDR3. Per germline, CDR1 KGHDR and CDR2 SFDVKD.

This chain connects TRBV14 to TRBJ2-1; D ambiguous. CDR3 size: 14 residues. V was trimmed by 0 bases and J by 7 bases, leaving 10 bases between them. The germline V gene encodes CDR1 SGHDN and CDR2 FVKESK. CDR3 in DNA: TGTGCCAGCAGCCAAGAACACCCGGTGAATGAGCAGTTCTTC. Protein: CASSQEHPVNEQFF.

This sequence joins TRBV12-5 and TRBJ1-5; 7 nucleotides match TRBD1. The CDR3 is 17 amino acids. V lost 0 bases, J lost 3 bases, and 8 bases stayed unmatched. From germline, CDR1 is LGHNT and CDR2 FRNRAP. CDR3 sequence reads: CASGLVPLTGNNQPQHF. The CDR3 bases are TGTGCTAGTGGTTTGGTCCCGCTGACAGGGAACAATCAGCCCCAGCATTTT.

J is TRBJ2-3 and V is TRBV29-1; 7 bases map to TRBD1. V lost 6 bases, J lost 2 bases, and 8 bases stayed unmatched. The V gene's germline CDR1 is SQVTM and CDR2 ANQGSEA. The CDR3 extends over 14 amino acids. The CDR3 protein is CSVGRQGVTDTQYF. DNA of the CDR3: TGCAGCGTGGGCAGACAGGGAGTCACAGATACGCAGTATTTT.

The V call is TRBV6-5, the J call TRBJ2-1, with 8 bases that match TRBD2. After removal of 2 bases from V and 2 bases from J, the junction contained 2 bases not matched to a gene. Germline values: CDR1 MNHEY, CDR2 SVGAGI. There are 15 residues in the CDR3. The CDR3 reads CASSYTGGAYNEQFF. CDR3 coding DNA: TGTGCCAGCAGTTACACGGGGGGGGCCTACAATGAGCAGTTCTTC.

The rearrangement links TRBV12-5 to TRBJ2-2; D is undetermined. The V end was cut by 1 base, the J end by 6 bases, with 12 bases between. The CDR3 loop spans 15 amino acids. Germline CDR1 LGHNT, CDR2 FRNRAP. This chain's CDR3 is CASGLAAVGPGELFF. CDR3 sequence (DNA): TGTGCTAGTGGTTTGGCGGCCGTAGGCCCCGGGGAGCTGTTTTTT.

This clone was observed once. The chain links TRBV5-3 to TRBJ2-5, with D possibly TRBD2 on 5 matching bases. TRBV5-3 qualifies as an ORF whose function is uncertain. The CDR3 contains 14 residues. V gave up 5 bases and J gave up 3 bases, with 14 bases separating them. The CDR3 nucleotides read TGTGCCAGAAGATATGCTCGGGAAGAAGAGACCCAGTACTTC. The encoded protein is CARRYAREEETQYF.

The chain joins TRBV2 to TRBJ1-5; TRBD1 matches at 9 bases. The V and J ends lost 6 bases and 5 bases, in that order; junction bases with no gene match: 8. Germline V gives CDR1 SNHLY, CDR2 FYNNEI. The CDR3 has 15 residues. In nucleotides, the CDR3 is TGTGCCAGCAGCAACCGGGACAGGGCAGATCAGCCCCAGCATTTT. Its translation: CASSNRDRADQPQHF.

This clone was detected once. The genes are TRBV4-1 and TRBJ2-3; D is ambiguous. This CDR3 is 16 amino acids long. Germline CDR1 MGHRA, CDR2 YSYEKL. Trimming left V 4 bases short and J 0 bases short, with 14 bases between. This CDR3 is CASSPSAELSTDTQYF. The DNA for the CDR3 is TGCGCCAGCAGCCCCTCGGCGGAGCTTAGCACAGATACGCAGTATTTT.